The 23 T cell receptor beta chains in this list originate from one sample, sequenced in a study of OX40 agonist ivuxolimab in advanced cancers. Sequencing was performed with immunoSEQ multiplex PCR; in TCRdb, only in-frame clones are kept and a portion is missing. The data show about 39,000 clones, 80% to 95% seen once. The source material was CD4+ or CD8+ T cells sorted from blood, sampled in a trial of the OX40 agonist ivuxolimab. Every receptor here comes from an adult with an advanced solid tumor such as melanoma, head and neck, liver or kidney cancer.

This clone occurred a few times. The chain combines TRBV4-1 with TRBJ1-5; D is undetermined. Trimming stripped 1 base from V and 6 bases from J, with 7 bases between. The CDR3 consists of 13 residues. Germline CDR1 reads MGHRA; CDR2 reads YSYEKL. CDR3 sequence (DNA): TGCGCCAGCAGCCAAGGGGGTAGTCAGCCCCAGCATTTT. Its translation is CASSQGGSQPQHF.

The gene calls are TRBV27 and TRBJ2-3; D unclear. Germline CDR1 MNHEY, CDR2 SMNVEV (reference sequence). Trimming shortened V by 2 bases and J by 9 bases, and 18 bases separated the two germline ends. CDR3 length: 15 residues. The chain's CDR3 is CASSLGIADIGTQYF. CDR3 DNA sequence: TGTGCCAGCAGTTTAGGGATAGCCGACATAGGAACGCAGTATTTT.

The rearrangement links TRBV9 to TRBJ2-5, with 8 bases identical to TRBD1. J lost 1 base, V lost 3 bases, and 2 bases had no gene match. This CDR3 comprises 14 residues. Germline V lookup: CDR1 SGDLS, CDR2 YYNGEE. The CDR3, as DNA: TGTGCCAGCAGCGCCGGACAGGGCCAAGAGACCCAGTACTTC. It yields the protein CASSAGQGQETQYF.

J is TRBJ1-5 and V is TRBV6-5; D gene ambiguous. The germline V gene encodes CDR1 MNHEY and CDR2 SVGAGI. The V end lost 7 bases, the J end lost 4 bases, and 17 bases lay between the germline ends. The CDR3 totals 15 residues. The CDR3 bases are TGTGCCAGCATCAGATTTACTAGCGGGAATCAGCCCCAGCATTTT. Protein: CASIRFTSGNQPQHF.

This chain links TRBV4-2 with TRBJ2-7; the match to TRBD1 covers 7 bases. Germline V gene data show CDR1 as LGHNA and CDR2 as YNFKEQ. V was clipped by 0 bases and J by 0 bases; unmatched bases: 8. The CDR3 length is 17 residues. CDR3 DNA sequence: TGTGCCAGCAGCCAAGAGACCATCCGGGACAGCTCCTACGAGCAGTACTTC. Amino acids: CASSQETIRDSSYEQYF.

The rearrangement uses TRBV5-1 and TRBJ2-7, with 8 bases aligning to TRBD1. CDR1 and CDR2 from the germline V gene are SGHRS and YFSETQ. V shed 4 bases, J shed 4 bases, and the junction held 7 bases outside the gene matches. The CDR3 totals 14 residues. The CDR3, as DNA: TGCGCCAGCAGCGTCGCAGGGGGCGGGTACGAGCAGTACTTC. Its protein is CASSVAGGGYEQYF.

The V gene is TRBV11-2, the J gene TRBJ1-4; a possible D gene is TRBD1 (5 bases). CDR3 length equals 15 residues. Trimming left V 5 bases short and J 7 bases short, with 17 bases between. Germline V gene lookup returns CDR1 SGHAT and CDR2 FQNNGV. The CDR3 DNA reads TGTGCCAGCAGCCGGACTTTTGGGGGAGGTGAAAAACTGTTTTTT. This translates into CASSRTFGGGEKLFF.

V and J are TRBV6-1 and TRBJ1-1; D is unclear. Germline-derived CDR1 and CDR2 are MNHNS and SASEGT. CDR3 size: 12 residues. Trimming shortened V by 6 bases and J by 5 bases, and 10 bases separated the two germline ends. For the CDR3, the DNA is TGTGCCAGCAGGAACTGGGTTACTGAAGCTTTCTTT. Translating it yields CASRNWVTEAFF.

This chain joins TRBV30 and TRBJ2-7; maybe TRBD2 (5 bases). CDR3 length: 14 residues. Germline CDR1 GTSNPN, CDR2 SVGIG (reference sequence). The V end lost 2 bases, the J end lost 2 bases, and 13 bases lay between the germline ends. Here the CDR3 reads CAWSIDGMAYEQYF. CDR3 nucleotides: TGTGCCTGGAGTATTGACGGGATGGCCTACGAGCAGTACTTC.

J is TRBJ2-2 and V is TRBV9, with D uncertain. There are 12 residues in the CDR3. Germline values: CDR1 SGDLS, CDR2 YYNGEE. The V end was cut by 3 bases, the J end by 6 bases, with 6 bases between. CDR3 DNA sequence: TGTGCCAGCAGCGCGGAATCCGGGGAGCTGTTTTTT. Protein product: CASSAESGELFF.

V gene TRBV9 combines with J gene TRBJ1-4, with a tentative D call TRBD1 (6 bases). The CDR3 loop spans 17 amino acids. Trimming took off 0 bases at V and 2 bases at J, with 14 bases between the two ends. Germline-derived CDR1 and CDR2 are SGDLS and YYNGEE. The CDR3 here is CASSVGRGAATNEKLFF. The CDR3 DNA is TGTGCCAGCAGCGTAGGAAGGGGGGCGGCGACTAATGAAAAACTGTTTTTT.

This chain joins TRBV11-1 and TRBJ2-7; D ambiguous. V dropped 5 bases and J dropped 1 base, with 9 bases sitting between them. CDR3 size: 13 residues. Germline V gives CDR1 SGHAT, CDR2 FQDESV (reference sequence). The DNA for the CDR3 is TGTGCCAGCAGCCCCGGGTTGTCCTACGAGCAGTACTTC. As protein: CASSPGLSYEQYF.

The chain recombines TRBV6-1 with TRBJ1-5; TRBD1 is a possible D gene (5 bases). Per the germline V gene, CDR1 is MNHNS and CDR2 is SASEGT. Trimming took 7 bases from V and 7 from J, leaving 14 bases between them. The CDR3 runs 13 residues. This CDR3 is CASTSAGLQPQHF. In DNA, the CDR3 is TGTGCCAGCACATCAGCGGGGCTCCAGCCCCAGCATTTT.

The chain couples TRBV27 to TRBJ1-4; D is perhaps TRBD1 (6 bases). Between the trimmed V and J ends, which lost 4 bases and 5 bases, there was a span of 17 bases. The CDR3 has 16 amino acids. The germline V gene encodes CDR1 MNHEY and CDR2 SMNVEV (reference sequence). The CDR3 DNA sequence: TGTGCCAGCAGTTCCCATCGGACAGACCTCAATGAAAAACTGTTTTTT. It specifies CASSSHRTDLNEKLFF.

The gene calls are TRBV2 and TRBJ2-3, with 7 bases aligning to TRBD2. The J segment lost 6 bases and the V segment lost 10 bases, leaving 4 bases of the junction unmatched. Germline-derived CDR1 and CDR2 are SNHLY and FYNNEI. The length of the CDR3 is 11 residues. In DNA form, the CDR3 reads TGTGCCACCCGGGGGGTCGATACGCAGTATTTT. Encoded protein: CATRGVDTQYF.

This rearrangement joins TRBV10-3 to TRBJ1-1; TRBD1 is a possible D gene (6 bases). There are 13 residues in the CDR3. The V end was cut by 8 bases, the J end by 5 bases, with 15 bases between. CDR1 is ENHRY and CDR2 is SYGVKD in the germline V gene. The CDR3 coding sequence is TGTGCCATCGGGGAACAGGGTTCAACTGAAGCTTTCTTT. It encodes CAIGEQGSTEAFF.

This clone was observed once. This sequence joins TRBV7-9 and TRBJ2-3; D is possibly TRBD2 (5 bases). Germline values: CDR1 SEHNR, CDR2 FQNEAQ (reference sequence). Trimming stripped 5 bases from V and 2 bases from J, with 20 bases between. The CDR3 consists of 17 residues. This chain's CDR3 is CASSPPDWNRNTDTQYF. In nucleotides, the CDR3 is TGTGCCAGCAGCCCTCCGGACTGGAACCGAAACACAGATACGCAGTATTTT.

The gene calls are TRBV10-2 and TRBJ2-7; TRBD2 might be the D (5 bases). Germline V gives CDR1 WSHSY, CDR2 SAAADI. V dropped 9 bases and J dropped 5 bases, with 17 bases sitting between them. The CDR3 runs to 13 residues. In DNA, the CDR3 is TGCGCCAGACTAGACCCCCCGGTCCACGAGCAGTACTTC. Its protein is CARLDPPVHEQYF.

The chain employs TRBV7-2 and TRBJ1-2; D uncertain. There are 13 residues in the CDR3. The germline V gene has CDR1 SGHTA and CDR2 FQGNSA. V was shortened by 4 bases and J by 4 bases, with 10 bases between the two germline ends. The CDR3, as DNA: TGTGCCAGCAGCTCCGCCCTGATCTATGGCTACACCTTC. It is translated as CASSSALIYGYTF. The variable domain in full, with the rest retrieved from reference TRBV7-2 and TRBJ1-2, is GAGVSQSPSNKVTEKGKDVELRCDPISGHTALYWYRQSLGQGLEFLIYFQGNSAPDKSGLPSDRFSAERTGGSVSTLTIQRTQQEDSAVYLCASSSALIYGYTFGSGTRLTVV.

This sequence joins TRBV5-6 and TRBJ2-7, with 14 bases matching TRBD2. The CDR3 has 17 residues. Looked up from germline, CDR1 is SGHDT and CDR2 is YYEEEE. V was clipped by 0 bases and J by 2 bases; unmatched bases: 4. The chain's CDR3 is CASSLGLAGGVTYEQYF. CDR3 sequence (DNA): TGTGCCAGCAGCTTGGGACTAGCGGGAGGGGTAACCTACGAGCAGTACTTC.

The V and J genes are TRBV27 and TRBJ2-7, with TRBD2 matching over 13 bases. Germline V gene sequence: CDR1 MNHEY, CDR2 SMNVEV (reference sequence). V was clipped by 5 bases and J by 3 bases; unmatched bases: 7. CDR3 size: 16 residues. The CDR3 sequence: CASSTHRLAGGYEQYF. The CDR3 bases are TGTGCCAGCAGTACTCATCGACTAGCGGGGGGCTACGAGCAGTACTTC.

The chain uses TRBV30 and TRBJ1-1, with D hard to call. Per the germline V gene, CDR1 is GTSNPN and CDR2 is SVGIG (reference sequence). This CDR3 has 14 residues. Trimming shortened V by 4 bases and J by 1 base, and 13 bases separated the two germline ends. CDR3 in DNA: TGTGCCTGGATCGGACGGACCGAGAACACTGAAGCTTTCTTT. It yields the protein CAWIGRTENTEAFF.

J is TRBJ1-3 and V is TRBV28; D gene ambiguous. The CDR3 is 16 amino acids. V lost 5 bases and J 0 bases, leaving 14 bases between the germline ends. From germline, CDR1 is MDHEN and CDR2 SYDVKM. This CDR3 reads CASSVTGFSSGNTIYF. The CDR3 DNA is TGTGCCAGCAGTGTAACGGGCTTCAGCTCTGGAAACACCATATATTTT.